This is a list of T cell receptor beta chains from one sample in a study of OX40 agonist ivuxolimab in advanced cancers. Produced via immunoSEQ multiplex PCR; TCRdb's table is partial and in-frame only. The sample records 55,000 to 80,000 clones, around 84% being singletons. Sequenced material: CD4+ or CD8+ T cells sorted from blood, taken in a trial of the OX40 agonist ivuxolimab. These receptors all stem from an adult with an advanced solid tumor such as melanoma, head and neck, liver or kidney cancer. Both conserved end residues are part of each CDR3. A D gene is named only where the DNA matches it firmly. Expanded clones are given a class, and other clones once, few, many or no size at all.

>12|TRBV5-6|NA|NA|TRBJ2-5
TGTGCCAGCAGCTTACCTCTGGAGACCCAGTACTTC
CASSLPLETQYF
>17|TRBV28|TRBD1|NA|TRBJ1-1
TGTGCCAGCAGTTCGCCCGGAGGATGGGACAGGAACACTGAAGCTTTCTTT
CASSSPGGWDRNTEAFF
>17|TRBV18|NA|NA|TRBJ1-4
TGTGCCAGCTCACCATCCGGGGGCGGTTTGACCAGTGAAAAACTGTTTTTT
CASSPSGGGLTSEKLFF
>13|TRBV5-1|NA|few|TRBJ2-7
TGCGCCAGCAGCTTGAGTCGGAACTACGAGCAGTACTTC
CASSLSRNYEQYF
>14|TRBV9|NA|NA|TRBJ2-3
TGTGCCAGCAGCGTCCTCGACTCTCTAGATACGCAGTATTTT
CASSVLDSLDTQYF
>14|TRBV7-2|NA|NA|TRBJ2-3
TGTGCCAGCAGCTTATTGATGAGCACAGATACGCAGTATTTT
CASSLLMSTDTQYF
>13|TRBV19|NA|NA|TRBJ2-3
TGTGCCAGTAGGGCGGGGAGGACAGATACGCAGTATTTT
CASRAGRTDTQYF
>14|TRBV6-1|TRBD2|NA|TRBJ2-7
TGTGCCAGCAGTAGGACTAGCGGAACCTACGAGCAGTACTTC
CASSRTSGTYEQYF
>14|TRBV7-2|NA|NA|TRBJ1-1
TGTGCCAGCAGCACATACTCTGAGAACACTGAAGCTTTCTTT
CASSTYSENTEAFF
>14|TRBV7-9|TRBD2|NA|TRBJ2-5
TGTGCCAGCAGCCAAGCTAGCGGGGACGAGACCCAGTACTTC
CASSQASGDETQYF
>14|TRBV5-6|TRBD1|NA|TRBJ1-1
TGTGCCAGCAGCTTGGCCCTCGGACAGGGAGAAGCTTTCTTT
CASSLALGQGEAFF
>14|TRBV14|NA|once|TRBJ2-7
TGTGCCAGCAGCCAAGATCTTTCGCTGAGCGAGCAGTACTTC
CASSQDLSLSEQYF
>15|TRBV18|TRBD1|NA|TRBJ2-7
TGTGCCAGCTCACCACCGGGACAGGGGTGGGCCGAGCAGTACTTC
CASSPPGQGWAEQYF
>13|TRBV6-5|NA|NA|TRBJ2-7
TGTGCCAGCAGACGAAACAGGGTTGGTGAGCAGTACTTC
CASRRNRVGEQYF
>14|TRBV7-2|NA|NA|TRBJ1-2
TGTGCCAGCAGCTTAGGGGTTCAGGATTATGGCTACACCTTC
CASSLGVQDYGYTF
>16|TRBV23-1|TRBD1|NA|TRBJ2-7
TGCGCCAGCAGTCTAAATTCCGGGACAGGGCGCTACGAGCAGTACTTC
CASSLNSGTGRYEQYF
>16|TRBV11-3|NA|NA|TRBJ2-3
TGTGCCAGCAGCTTAGGGCAGGACGTGAGCACAGATACGCAGTATTTT
CASSLGQDVSTDTQYF
>13|TRBV30|TRBD2|NA|TRBJ2-7
TGTGCCTGGAGTGTGGGAGGGAACTACGAGCAGTACTTC
CAWSVGGNYEQYF
>15|TRBV18|NA|NA|TRBJ1-5
TGTGCCAGCTCACCACTGGGGGTAGGCAATCAGCCCCAGCATTTT
CASSPLGVGNQPQHF
>15|TRBV5-1|TRBD1|NA|TRBJ2-1
TGCGCCAGCAGACTCGACAGGGAACGATCCAATGAGCAGTTCTTC
CASRLDRERSNEQFF
>13|TRBV6-1|NA|NA|TRBJ2-3
TGTGCCAGCAGTGAAGTGGCGGGAGATACGCAGTATTTT
CASSEVAGDTQYF
>16|TRBV6-7|TRBD1|NA|TRBJ2-7
TGTGCCAGCAGTTATCCCCCGGGACAGGGGAATTACGAGCAGTACTTC
CASSYPPGQGNYEQYF
>13|TRBV5-8|NA|NA|TRBJ1-2
TGTGCCAGCAGCCGCCGGGGCCGCCAGGGCTACACCTTC
CASSRRGRQGYTF